This TCR beta chain derives from a study of T cells in Graves' hyperthyroidism and ophthalmopathy. Overall study results and limits: A model of 13 V-J pairs discriminated ophthalmopathy from stable hyperthyroidism. Before onset, by a median of about seven months, the model predicted ophthalmopathy.

Disease duration was under 3 months in the ophthalmopathy patients, who also had a Clinical Activity Score of at least 3 and a NOSPECS grade of at least 4. Extraction of PBMCs used under 13 ml of fresh peripheral blood. Template material for amplifying TCR beta CDR3 regions consisted of RNA transcripts. The TCR CDR3 first-round RT-PCR relied on the HTBI primer set. TCRdb re-analysed the multiplex PCR reads in MiXCR, keeping a single row per CDR3 protein. The sample yields 300,000 to 450,000 distinct CDR3 sequences, approximately 15% seen once. The V gene's germline CDR1 is WSHSY and CDR2 SAAADI. V gave up 6 bases and J gave up 10 bases, with 16 bases separating them. This CDR3 comprises 13 residues. This clonotype was counted between two and nine times. Its antigen is not identified.

The J gene is TRBJ2-1, the V gene TRBV10-2; TRBD1 is a possible D gene (6 bases). Sequencing used blood. This clonotype was sampled from a woman in her twenties or thirties with Graves' ophthalmopathy. The CDR3 is CASSSFHDREQFF. CDR3 nucleotide sequence: TGCGCCAGCAGCAGCTTCCACGACAGGGAGCAGTTCTTC.